Shown below are 31 T cell receptor beta chains from a single sample sequenced in a study of blood T cell repertoires in COVID-19 (TCRdb year 2020). Library construction relied on the immunoSEQ multiplex PCR assay. The source is immuneACCESS, and TCRdb retained only in-frame sequences with V and J called. Part of the clones is not carried over; for the studies checked, unresolved V genes explain less than half of this, and the remainder is unexplained. Within this sample are 430,000 or so clones, with roughly 90% of them counted one time only. Less than 0.95% of the sample is taken by the ten largest. Sequenced input: peripheral blood. These receptors came from a man aged 18 to 29 with COVID-19, enrolled during active disease.

The V call is TRBV5-1, the J call TRBJ2-5; 11 positions agree with TRBD2. Trimming at V came to 0 bases and at J to 5 bases, leaving 3 bases not matched to a gene. This CDR3 is built from 15 residues. Germline CDR1 SGHRS, CDR2 YFSETQ. This chain's CDR3 is CASSLAGTSGETQYF. Here the CDR3 DNA reads TGCGCCAGCAGCTTGGCCGGGACTAGCGGTGAGACCCAGTACTTC.

The chain is built from TRBV5-6 and TRBJ2-2; 8 positions agree with TRBD2. This CDR3 is built from 16 residues. The V and J ends lost 0 bases and 5 bases, in that order; junction bases with no gene match: 6. Germline lookup yields CDR1 SGHDT and CDR2 YYEEEE. The CDR3 is CASSLDGRAVTGELFF. Written as DNA, the CDR3 is TGTGCCAGCAGCTTGGACGGGAGGGCCGTGACCGGGGAGCTGTTTTTT.

The rearrangement links TRBV27 to TRBJ2-7; 11 bases align to TRBD2. The CDR3 totals 16 residues. V lost 5 bases, J lost 3 bases, and 9 bases stayed unmatched. CDR1 and CDR2 from the germline V gene are MNHEY and SMNVEV (reference sequence). For the CDR3, the DNA is TGTGCCAGCAGTACCCTGACTAGCGGGACGAACTACGAGCAGTACTTC. Translated: CASSTLTSGTNYEQYF.

This chain uses TRBV15 with TRBJ1-1; TRBD1 is a possible D gene (5 bases). CDR3 length: 17 amino acids. Germline V gives CDR1 LNHNV, CDR2 YYDKDF (reference sequence). V lost 7 bases to trimming and J lost 7 bases, with 28 bases between them. CDR3 coding DNA: TGTGCCACCAAAGACAGACCAAGGTCAGTTAAGACGAGTGAAGCTTTCTTT. It is translated as CATKDRPRSVKTSEAFF.

This chain uses TRBV6-5 with TRBJ1-4; 7 bases match TRBD1. The V gene end was trimmed by 8 bases and the J gene end by 4 bases; junction bases not matched to a gene: 7. CDR1 and CDR2 (germline): MNHEY, SVGAGI. The CDR3 runs 14 residues. CDR3 sequence reads: CASAQGQRNEKLFF. Written as DNA, the CDR3 is TGTGCCAGCGCTCAGGGACAGCGTAATGAAAAACTGTTTTTT.

J is TRBJ2-2 and V is TRBV5-1; D gene ambiguous. Germline V gene lookup returns CDR1 SGHRS and CDR2 YFSETQ. Trimming shortened V by 4 bases and J by 5 bases, and 15 bases separated the two germline ends. The length of the CDR3 is 15 residues. CDR3 protein: CASSPETGATGELFF. The CDR3 DNA sequence: TGCGCCAGCAGCCCCGAGACCGGAGCTACCGGGGAGCTGTTTTTT.

The V call is TRBV5-8, the J call TRBJ1-5, with no clear D. The CDR3 length is 15 residues. Trimming took off 2 bases at V and 0 bases at J, with 9 bases between the two ends. Germline-derived CDR1 and CDR2 are SGHTS and YDEGEE. The CDR3 loop reads CASSLSGDSNQPQHF. The DNA for the CDR3 is TGTGCCAGCAGCTTATCAGGCGATAGCAATCAGCCCCAGCATTTT.

This chain connects TRBV2 to TRBJ2-1, with TRBD1 as a possible D gene (5 bases). With 6 bases removed from V and 1 base from J, the gap between germline ends came to 13 bases. CDR3 length equals 15 residues. The germline V gene encodes CDR1 SNHLY and CDR2 FYNNEI. In DNA, the CDR3 is TGTGCCAGCAGGCAGGGTCGAGGATCCTACAATGAGCAGTTCTTC. Protein product: CASRQGRGSYNEQFF.

The chain is built from TRBV13 and TRBJ2-2; 8 positions agree with TRBD1. The CDR3 extends over 15 amino acids. V shed 3 bases and J 2 bases; nucleotides not matched to a gene: 2. Germline V gene sequence: CDR1 PRHDT, CDR2 FYEKMQ (reference sequence). Written as DNA, the CDR3 is TGTGCCAGCAGCTTCGACAGGGGTAACACCGGGGAGCTGTTTTTT. It is translated as CASSFDRGNTGELFF. Full variable domain (remainder filled in from reference TRBV13 and TRBJ2-2): AAGVIQSPRHLIKEKRETATLKCYPIPRHDTVYWYQQGPGQDPQFLISFYEKMQSDKGSIPDRFSAQQFSDYHSELNMSSLELGDSALYFCASSFDRGNTGELFFGEGSRLTVL.

The V call is TRBV18, the J call TRBJ2-1; D is unclear. Germline lookup yields CDR1 KGHSH and CDR2 LQKENI. This CDR3 spans 15 amino acids. V was pared by 3 bases and J by 4 bases, with 13 bases between. The DNA of the CDR3 is TGTGCCAGCTCACCTCTTTTGGCGACTTACAATGAGCAGTTCTTC. As protein: CASSPLLATYNEQFF.

This chain uses TRBV14 with TRBJ2-7; 7 bases map to TRBD1. The CDR3 loop spans 13 amino acids. CDR1 and CDR2 from the germline V gene are SGHDN and FVKESK. V was clipped by 4 bases and J by 5 bases; unmatched bases: 5. CDR3 nucleotides: TGTGCCAGCAGCCCTCTACAGGGGAACGAGCAGTACTTC. Translating it yields CASSPLQGNEQYF.

V gene TRBV7-8 combines with J gene TRBJ1-3, with TRBD1 matching 10 bases. Looked up from germline, CDR1 is SGHVS and CDR2 is FQNEAQ. The J segment lost 3 bases and the V segment lost 5 bases, leaving 7 bases of the junction unmatched. The CDR3 consists of 16 residues. CDR3 sequence (DNA): TGTGCCAGCAGCCCTTACGGGACAGGGGTTGGAAACACCATATATTTT. This codes for CASSPYGTGVGNTIYF. Supplemented by reference TRBV7-8 and TRBJ1-3, the full variable domain reads GAGVSQSPRYKVAKRGQDVALRCDPISGHVSLFWYQQALGQGPEFLTYFQNEAQLDKSGLPSDRFFAERPEGSVSTLKIQRTQQEDSAVYLCASSPYGTGVGNTIYFGEGSWLTVV.

J is TRBJ1-5 and V is TRBV7-8; possibly TRBD1 for D (5 bases). Trimming took off 1 base at V and 0 bases at J, with 13 bases between the two ends. The CDR3 sequence is 17 residues long. In germline, CDR1 is SGHVS, CDR2 FQNEAQ. CDR3 region: CASSLVGGSYSNQPQHF. CDR3 DNA: TGTGCCAGCAGCTTAGTGGGGGGGTCCTATAGCAATCAGCCCCAGCATTTT.

In the case of this clone: This CDR3 is also generated by other DNA sequences in the sample. This chain joins TRBV2 and TRBJ2-7, with 8 bases lining up with TRBD1. Germline assignment: CDR1 SNHLY and CDR2 FYNNEI. Trimming cost V 4 bases and J 0 bases; bases outside gene matches: 2. The CDR3 sequence is 14 residues long. The CDR3 region is CASSGDRSSYEQYF. The CDR3, as DNA: TGTGCCAGCAGTGGGGACAGGTCCTCCTACGAGCAGTACTTC.

The chain couples TRBV19 to TRBJ2-5; 8 nucleotides align to TRBD2. Trimming at V came to 4 bases and at J to 0 bases, leaving 7 bases not matched to a gene. The length of the CDR3 is 16 residues. CDR1 is LNHDA, CDR2 SQIVND, per germline (reference sequence). The CDR3 sequence is CASSTFSGGYQETQYF. CDR3 coding DNA: TGTGCCAGTAGTACGTTCAGCGGGGGTTACCAAGAGACCCAGTACTTC.

This clone came up once. This chain connects TRBV11-2 to TRBJ2-1; D perhaps matches TRBD2 (5 bases). The V and J ends lost 0 bases and 9 bases respectively, with 9 bases between them. Germline V gives CDR1 SGHAT, CDR2 FQNNGV. This CDR3 has 13 amino acids. The CDR3 loop reads CASSLDVGSEQFF. The DNA for the CDR3 is TGTGCCAGCAGCTTAGATGTTGGGAGTGAGCAGTTCTTC.

This chain links TRBV30 with TRBJ2-3, with D possibly TRBD1 on 6 matching bases. Germline CDR1 GTSNPN, CDR2 SVGIG (reference sequence). The CDR3 is made up of 13 amino acids. V lost 5 bases, J lost 6 bases, and 15 bases lay in between. In DNA, the CDR3 is TGTGCCTGGGAGGTAGGGGGAGTGGATACGCAGTATTTT. Translated: CAWEVGGVDTQYF. Combining the CDR3 with reference TRBV30 and TRBJ2-3 gives the whole variable domain SQTIHQWPATLVQPVGSPLSLECTVEGTSNPNLYWYRQAAGRGLQLLFYSVGIGQISSEVPQNLSASRPQDRQFILSSKKLLLSDSGFYLCAWEVGGVDTQYFGPGTRLTVL.

This chain joins TRBV14 and TRBJ1-6; D perhaps matches TRBD1 (5 bases). V was clipped by 6 bases and J by 7 bases, with 13 bases between them. The CDR3 is made up of 14 amino acids. CDR1 SGHDN and CDR2 FVKESK come from the germline V gene. DNA of the CDR3: TGTGCCAGCAGTTACGGAGGGACGAATTCACCCCTCCACTTT. Amino acid sequence: CASSYGGTNSPLHF.

V usage is TRBV7-3 and J usage is TRBJ2-7; D remains unclear. CDR1 SGHTA and CDR2 FQGTGA come from the germline V gene. The ends were cut back, 8 bases at V and 5 bases at J, with 7 bases in the middle. The CDR3 runs 10 residues. This chain's CDR3 is CASSRNEQYF. The DNA of the CDR3 is TGTGCCAGCTCTAGGAACGAGCAGTACTTC.

The gene calls are TRBV5-5 and TRBJ1-5; 7 nucleotides line up with TRBD1. This CDR3 is built from 13 residues. With 5 bases clipped from V and 3 bases from J, the junction kept 2 bases outside the gene matches. In germline, CDR1 is SGHKS, CDR2 YYEKEE (reference sequence). CDR3 sequence reads: CASSTGANQPQHF. For the CDR3, the DNA is TGTGCCAGCAGTACAGGGGCCAATCAGCCCCAGCATTTT.

This rearrangement joins TRBV11-3 to TRBJ1-6; a possible D gene is TRBD1 (5 bases). Germline CDR1 is SGHNT and CDR2 is YENEEA. This CDR3 comprises 13 residues. Trimming took off 3 bases at V and 10 bases at J, with 10 bases between the two ends. The CDR3 sequence: CASSLAGSSPLHF. The CDR3 DNA reads as TGTGCCAGCAGCTTGGCAGGGTCATCACCCCTCCACTTT.

The chain recombines TRBV18 with TRBJ2-3, with D perhaps TRBD1 (6 bases). Trimming removed 1 base at V and 2 bases at J, with 13 bases between. CDR1 is KGHSH, CDR2 LQKENI, per germline. CDR3 length equals 16 residues. The CDR3 nucleotides are TGTGCCAGCTCACCACTAAAGGGACATAACACAGATACGCAGTATTTT. Encoded protein: CASSPLKGHNTDTQYF.

The genes are TRBV10-3 and TRBJ1-1, with a weak D call TRBD1 (6 bases). This CDR3 spans 13 amino acids. Germline V gives CDR1 ENHRY, CDR2 SYGVKD. Trimming cost V 4 bases and J 3 bases, with 9 bases left between them. CDR3 sequence reads: CAISANRDTEAFF. The CDR3 DNA reads TGTGCCATCAGTGCCAACAGGGACACTGAAGCTTTCTTT.

J is TRBJ1-4 and V is TRBV2, with TRBD1 identical over 7 bases. Looked up from germline, CDR1 is SNHLY and CDR2 is FYNNEI. The CDR3 runs 16 residues. J gave up 4 bases and V 6 bases, and 11 bases lay outside the gene matches. The CDR3 nucleotides are TGTGCCAGCAGCCTAACTGGACAGGCCTTTAATGAAAAACTGTTTTTT. It is translated as CASSLTGQAFNEKLFF.

The rearrangement joins TRBV6-1 to TRBJ2-7; no clear D gene. Trimming pared 3 bases from V and 0 bases from J, leaving 9 bases between. The CDR3 loop spans 14 amino acids. Germline lookup yields CDR1 MNHNS and CDR2 SASEGT. CDR3 sequence reads: CASSETLSSYEQYF. The CDR3 coding sequence is TGTGCCAGCAGTGAGACACTGAGCTCCTACGAGCAGTACTTC.

The chain links TRBV19 to TRBJ2-7, with D possibly being TRBD1 (6 bases). Germline V CDR1 and CDR2: LNHDA, SQIVND (reference sequence). The CDR3 spans 15 residues. Between the trimmed V and J ends, which lost 5 bases and 3 bases, there was a span of 17 bases. In nucleotides, the CDR3 is TGTGCCAGTAGTTCCCCTCGGGACAACCACTACGAGCAGTACTTC. Its protein is CASSSPRDNHYEQYF.

V is TRBV5-1 and J is TRBJ2-5; 10 bases match TRBD1. V dropped 7 bases and J dropped 3; count of bases not matched to a gene: 9. The CDR3 totals 15 residues. CDR1 SGHRS and CDR2 YFSETQ come from the germline V gene. CDR3: CASGLRDRGKETQYF. The CDR3 coding sequence is TGCGCCAGCGGACTACGGGACAGGGGAAAAGAGACCCAGTACTTC. The variable domain in full, with the rest retrieved from reference TRBV5-1 and TRBJ2-5, is KAGVTQTPRYLIKTRGQQVTLSCSPISGHRSVSWYQQTPGQGLQFLFEYFSETQRNKGNFPGRFSGRQFSNSRSEMNVSTLELGDSALYLCASGLRDRGKETQYFGPGTRLLVL.

The V and J genes are TRBV19 and TRBJ1-1; the D gene is possibly TRBD1 (5 bases). The CDR3 sequence is 15 residues long. Germline loops: CDR1 LNHDA, CDR2 SQIVND (reference sequence). Trimming took 5 bases from V and 1 from J, leaving 14 bases between them. Written as DNA, the CDR3 is TGTGCCAGTAGTCCCCTCGCCGGGGGGAACACTGAAGCTTTCTTT. Protein: CASSPLAGGNTEAFF.

V usage is TRBV5-1 and J usage is TRBJ2-7, with TRBD1 matching over 8 bases. The length of the CDR3 is 16 residues. Per germline, CDR1 SGHRS and CDR2 YFSETQ. V dropped 0 bases and J dropped 6; count of bases not matched to a gene: 11. Here the CDR3 DNA reads TGCGCCAGCAGCTTGGGGGGGCGACAGGGGCCCGCCGAGCAGTACTTC. Translating it yields CASSLGGRQGPAEQYF.

The genes are TRBV24-1 and TRBJ2-3, with 8 bases that match TRBD2. The germline gives CDR1 KGHDR, CDR2 SFDVKD. The CDR3 has 16 amino acids. Trimming took 6 bases from V and 0 from J; bases not matched to a gene: 7. This CDR3 is CATSPGGPLSTDTQYF. The CDR3 DNA follows: TGTGCCACCAGTCCGGGGGGGCCTTTGAGCACAGATACGCAGTATTTT.

The J gene is TRBJ2-1, the V gene TRBV19, with a possible D match to TRBD2 (6 bases). The V and J ends lost 4 bases and 3 bases respectively, with 19 bases between them. This CDR3 comprises 17 residues. Germline assignment: CDR1 LNHDA and CDR2 SQIVND (reference sequence). The CDR3 bases are TGTGCCAGTAGTACAGGAACCGGGACGGGAGACTACAATGAGCAGTTCTTC. Translation: CASSTGTGTGDYNEQFF.